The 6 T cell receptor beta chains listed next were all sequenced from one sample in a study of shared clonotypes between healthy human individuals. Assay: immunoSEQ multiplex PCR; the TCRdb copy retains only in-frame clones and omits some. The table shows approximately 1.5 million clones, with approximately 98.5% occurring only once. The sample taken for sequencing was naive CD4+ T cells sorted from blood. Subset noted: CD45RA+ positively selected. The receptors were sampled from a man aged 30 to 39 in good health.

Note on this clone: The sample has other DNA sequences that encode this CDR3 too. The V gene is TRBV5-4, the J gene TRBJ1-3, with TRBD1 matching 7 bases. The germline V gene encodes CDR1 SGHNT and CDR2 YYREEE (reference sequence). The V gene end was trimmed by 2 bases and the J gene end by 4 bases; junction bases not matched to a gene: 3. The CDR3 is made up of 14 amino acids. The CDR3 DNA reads TGTGCCAGCAGCTTACCGGACAGGGGAAACACCATATATTTT. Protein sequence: CASSLPDRGNTIYF. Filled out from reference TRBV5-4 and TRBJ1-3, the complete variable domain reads ETGVTQSPTHLIKTRGQQVTLRCSSQSGHNTVSWYQQALGQGPQFIFQYYREEENGRGNFPPRFSGLQFPNYSSELNVNALELDDSALYLCASSLPDRGNTIYFGEGSWLTVV.

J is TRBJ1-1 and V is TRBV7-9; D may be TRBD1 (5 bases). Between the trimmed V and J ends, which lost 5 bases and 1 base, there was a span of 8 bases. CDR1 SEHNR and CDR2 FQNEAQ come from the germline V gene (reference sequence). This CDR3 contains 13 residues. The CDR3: CASSPQENTEAFF. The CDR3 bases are TGTGCCAGCAGCCCACAGGAGAACACTGAAGCTTTCTTT.

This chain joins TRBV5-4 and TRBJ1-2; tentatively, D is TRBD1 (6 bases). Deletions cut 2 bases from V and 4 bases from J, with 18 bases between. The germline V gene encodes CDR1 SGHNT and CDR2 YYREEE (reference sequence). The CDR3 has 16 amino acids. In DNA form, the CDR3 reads TGTGCCAGCAGCTTACCGGCCGGGGGGCGGATCTATGGCTACACCTTC. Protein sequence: CASSLPAGGRIYGYTF.

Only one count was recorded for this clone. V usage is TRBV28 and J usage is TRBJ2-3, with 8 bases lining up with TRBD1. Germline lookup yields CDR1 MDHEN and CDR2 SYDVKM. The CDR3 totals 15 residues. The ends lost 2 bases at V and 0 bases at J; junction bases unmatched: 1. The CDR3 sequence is CASSLTGGSTDTQYF. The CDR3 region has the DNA TGTGCCAGCAGTTTAACAGGGGGAAGCACAGATACGCAGTATTTT. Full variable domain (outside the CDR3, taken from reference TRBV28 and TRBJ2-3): DVKVTQSSRYLVKRTGEKVFLECVQDMDHENMFWYRQDPGLGLRLIYFSYDVKMKEKGDIPEGYSVSREKKERFSLILESASTNQTSMYLCASSLTGGSTDTQYFGPGTRLTVL.

The CDR3 nucleotides read TGCAGCGTCGCCTCGAAGGTTTTCGGTGAGCAGTTCTTC. Its translation is CSVASKVFGEQFF. The gene calls are TRBV29-1 and TRBJ2-1; the D is unclear. Deletions cut 6 bases from V and 9 bases from J, with 18 bases between. The CDR3 has 13 amino acids. In germline, CDR1 is SQVTM, CDR2 ANQGSEA.

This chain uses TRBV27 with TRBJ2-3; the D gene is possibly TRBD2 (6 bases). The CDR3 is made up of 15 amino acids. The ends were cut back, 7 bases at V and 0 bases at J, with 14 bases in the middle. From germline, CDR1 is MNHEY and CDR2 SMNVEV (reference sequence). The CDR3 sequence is CASTSAGLSTDTQYF. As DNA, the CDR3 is TGTGCCAGCACCTCAGCGGGCCTCAGCACAGATACGCAGTATTTT.